This TCR beta chain is from a study of T-cell reconstitution after alpha-beta-depleted transplantation in children. Study results and caveats: T-cell counts and diversity at one year following transplant were attributed mainly to newly produced T cells. As was reported, about two months after transplant, alpha-beta T cells came from several hundred expanded graft clones. For some patients, TCRbeta diversity was high at day 60 because of recipient T cells and thymic progenitors that survived.

This clonotype was found a few times. The antigen remains undetermined. As it was prepared, the TCRbeta library received unique molecular identifiers. TCRdb analysed the PCR reads with MiXCR anew, one entry per CDR3 protein. The sample consists of around 580,000 distinct CDR3 sequences, roughly a quarter of them appearing once. The CDR3 contains 14 residues. Germline CDR1 and CDR2: SGHTA and FQGTGA. Between the trimmed V and J ends, which lost 5 bases and 1 base, there was a span of 11 bases. This TCR derives from a boy under two years old with Wiskott-Aldrich syndrome, due to receive a stem cell transplant. This chain connects TRBV7-3 to TRBJ1-1; tentatively, D is TRBD1 (6 bases). The sequences come from PBMCs, collected before TCRalphabeta/CD19-depleted stem cell transplant. The CDR3 region has the DNA TGTGCCAGCAGCCAGGGGCTTTCGAACACTGAAGCTTTCTTT. Its translation is CASSQGLSNTEAFF.